A selection of T cell receptor beta chains follows, all from one sample in a study of cytomegalovirus exposure and HLA in healthy donors. TCRdb keeps only in-frame clones here, not all; method: immunoSEQ multiplex PCR. The sample lists 200,000 or so clones, around 86% seen once, with more than 1.5% in the top ten. Source material: PBMCs. Source of these receptors: a woman under 30 in good health and CMV-seropositive. Each CDR3 is given with its conserved first and last residue. D genes are given only for firm matches. Part of the rows lack a size; the others show once, few, many or a class for expanded clones.

j_call,d_call,v_call,clone_size,cdr3_nt,cdr3_aa
TRBJ1-2,NA,TRBV5-6,NA,TGTGCCAGCAGCTCCTACAGGGTCGGCTATGGCTACACCTTC,CASSSYRVGYGYTF
TRBJ1-5,NA,TRBV30,NA,TGTGCCTGGACCTCCCCGAGCAATCAGCCCCAGCATTTT,CAWTSPSNQPQHF
TRBJ1-2,NA,TRBV10-2,NA,TGCGCCAGCACCGCGGCAGGGGAATATTGCACCTTC,CASTAAGEYCTF
TRBJ2-7,NA,TRBV6-5,once,TGTGCCAGCAGTTCCCTCGGGACTTCCTCCTACGAGCAGTACTTC,CASSSLGTSSYEQYF
TRBJ2-1,NA,TRBV19,NA,TGTGCCAGTAGTATATCAGCGGAGTATACTAATGAGCAGTTCTTC,CASSISAEYTNEQFF
TRBJ2-3,TRBD2,TRBV4-2,NA,TGTGCCAGCAGCCAAGTCGGGACTAGCGGCCTTACGGGCACAGATACGCAGTATTTT,CASSQVGTSGLTGTDTQYF
TRBJ1-5,NA,TRBV15,NA,TGTGCCACCAGCCAACAGGGTCAGCCCCAGCATTTT,CATSQQGQPQHF
TRBJ1-2,NA,TRBV19,NA,TGTGCCAGTAGTCCGGCAGGCTCTAACTATGGCTACACCTTC,CASSPAGSNYGYTF
TRBJ2-1,TRBD2,TRBV9,NA,TGTGCCAGCAGCGTAGTGCGGGAGGGCCGGCCGTTCTTC,CASSVVREGRPFF
TRBJ2-7,NA,TRBV7-9,NA,TGTGCCAGCAGCTCATTAGCGGAAAACTACGAGCAGTACTTC,CASSSLAENYEQYF
TRBJ2-7,NA,TRBV29-1,NA,TGCAGCGTTAGAGGAGATTTCTACGAGCAGTACTTC,CSVRGDFYEQYF
TRBJ2-1,TRBD2,TRBV28,once,TGTGCCAGCAGCCGGGGACTAGCGGGGGGGGAAGGGAGTGAGCAGTTCTTC,CASSRGLAGGEGSEQFF
TRBJ2-7,NA,TRBV7-9,NA,TGTGCCAGCAGCTACTCCCGGACTGAAGCCTACGAGCAGTACTTC,CASSYSRTEAYEQYF
TRBJ1-2,NA,TRBV2,few,TGTGCCAGCAGTGACGTCAGGGTGAGCTATGGCTACACCTTC,CASSDVRVSYGYTF
TRBJ2-1,TRBD1,TRBV4-1,NA,TGCGCCAGCAGCCTGGGACAGGGGATGGGTGAGCAGTTCTTC,CASSLGQGMGEQFF
TRBJ2-7,TRBD2,TRBV19,NA,TGTGCCAGTAGTATATCAGGACTAGCAGTTTACGAGCAGTACTTC,CASSISGLAVYEQYF